Below are 23 T cell receptor beta chains sequenced from a single sample in a study of cytomegalovirus exposure and HLA in healthy donors. The PCR had 60 Vbeta and 13 Jbeta primers. The table came from immunoSEQ multiplex PCR; TCRdb's copy has only in-frame clones and leaves some out. This sample has roughly 100,000 clones, with around 75% found just once. The sequencing input was PBMCs. The receptor source for this set is a man in his forties or fifties in good health and CMV-seronegative.

The V and J genes are TRBV30 and TRBJ2-3, with a tentative D call TRBD2 (7 bases). The CDR3 has 13 residues. Germline CDR1 and CDR2: GTSNPN and SVGIG (reference sequence). The CDR3 coding sequence is TGTGCGGGGGCTAGGCGGGAGAGGGATACGCAGTATTTT. Its protein is CAGARRERDTQYF.

The J gene is TRBJ2-1, the V gene TRBV4-3; 7 nucleotides agree with TRBD2. CDR3 length: 16 residues. CDR1 and CDR2 from the germline V gene are LGHNA and YSLEER. J gave up 2 bases and V 1 base, and 5 bases lay outside the gene matches. This CDR3 reads CASSQGLAGAYNEQFF. CDR3 nucleotide sequence: TGCGCCAGCAGCCAAGGGCTCGCGGGGGCCTACAATGAGCAGTTCTTC.

The chain uses TRBV5-8 and TRBJ2-2, with D unclear. CDR1 and CDR2 from the germline V gene are SGHTS and YDEGEE. The CDR3 runs 14 residues. V gave up 1 base and J gave up 4 bases, with 8 bases separating them. This chain's CDR3 is CASSLTHPTGELFF. CDR3 bases: TGTGCCAGCAGCTTGACTCATCCCACCGGGGAGCTGTTTTTT.

This rearrangement joins TRBV27 to TRBJ1-2; 7 nucleotides agree with TRBD1. Germline V gives CDR1 MNHEY, CDR2 SMNVEV (reference sequence). J was trimmed by 1 base and V by 4 bases; bases with no gene match: 6. CDR3 length equals 15 residues. The CDR3 reads CASSSTGEINYGYTF. CDR3 sequence (DNA): TGTGCCAGCAGTTCCACAGGGGAAATTAACTATGGCTACACCTTC.

The V and J genes are TRBV7-8 and TRBJ2-7, with a tentative D call TRBD2 (7 bases). The germline V gene has CDR1 SGHVS and CDR2 FQNEAQ. This CDR3 is built from 16 residues. V was trimmed by 4 bases and J by 0 bases, leaving 16 bases between them. CDR3 in amino acids: CASSYKRGGSSYEQYF. The CDR3 nucleotides are TGTGCCAGCAGCTACAAAAGGGGGGGGAGCTCCTACGAGCAGTACTTC.

V is TRBV4-1 and J is TRBJ2-3; 7 positions match TRBD2. This CDR3 region has 16 residues. Germline values: CDR1 MGHRA, CDR2 YSYEKL. V lost 0 bases, J lost 2 bases, and 5 bases stayed unmatched. In DNA form, the CDR3 reads TGCGCCAGCAGCCAAGACTGGGGGGGATACACAGATACGCAGTATTTT. Translated, it gives CASSQDWGGYTDTQYF.

This rearrangement joins TRBV5-8 to TRBJ1-2; possibly TRBD1 for D (5 bases). CDR3 size: 14 residues. V shed 1 base and J shed 4 bases, with 11 bases lying between them. Germline lookup yields CDR1 SGHTS and CDR2 YDEGEE. This chain's CDR3 is CASSLTGGTYGYTF. The CDR3 region has the DNA TGTGCCAGCAGCTTGACTGGGGGGACCTATGGCTACACCTTC.

The CDR3 reads CASRMSSKNYEQYF. The CDR3 nucleotides read TGTGCCAGCAGGATGAGCTCGAAAAACTACGAGCAGTACTTC. The chain uses TRBV6-5 and TRBJ2-7; D remains unclear. The CDR3 extends over 14 amino acids. The germline V gene encodes CDR1 MNHEY and CDR2 SVGAGI. The ends were cut back, 6 bases at V and 3 bases at J, with 15 bases in the middle.

The table lists this clone with a few counts. The V gene is TRBV7-8, the J gene TRBJ1-5, with D possibly being TRBD1 (6 bases). Trimming removed 5 bases at V and 6 bases at J, with 11 bases between. The V gene's germline CDR1 is SGHVS and CDR2 FQNEAQ. CDR3 size: 13 residues. CDR3 DNA sequence: TGTGCCAGCAGCCAACAGGGTGGTCAGCCCCAGCATTTT. This codes for CASSQQGGQPQHF.

CDR3 loop: CSVIGLAGDVGYNEQFF. Here the CDR3 DNA reads TGCAGCGTTATTGGACTAGCGGGAGACGTCGGGTACAATGAGCAGTTCTTC. V usage is TRBV29-1 and J usage is TRBJ2-1, with 13 nucleotides matching TRBD2. Germline V gene data show CDR1 as SQVTM and CDR2 as ANQGSEA. Trimming cost V 5 bases and J 4 bases; bases outside gene matches: 11. This CDR3 comprises 17 residues.

This chain joins TRBV29-1 and TRBJ2-7, with 13 bases identical to TRBD2. Trimming took 3 bases from V and 0 from J; bases not matched to a gene: 5. The CDR3 spans 16 residues. Germline V lookup: CDR1 SQVTM, CDR2 ANQGSEA. CDR3 coding DNA: TGCAGCGTTGAGGGACTAGCGGGGCTAAACTCCTACGAGCAGTACTTC. Encoded protein: CSVEGLAGLNSYEQYF.

V and J are TRBV6-5 and TRBJ1-2, with 7 nucleotides matching TRBD1. The CDR3 loop spans 14 amino acids. The V segment lost 7 bases and the J segment 6 bases; nucleotides outside the gene matches: 11. Germline assignment: CDR1 MNHEY and CDR2 SVGAGI. This chain's CDR3 is CASIAPGTANGYTF. CDR3 DNA sequence: TGTGCCAGCATAGCTCCCGGGACAGCCAATGGCTACACCTTC.

This sequence joins TRBV9 and TRBJ1-1, with 8 bases lining up with TRBD1. V shed 2 bases, J shed 3 bases, and the junction held 3 bases outside the gene matches. Germline lookup yields CDR1 SGDLS and CDR2 YYNGEE. This CDR3 contains 14 residues. The chain's CDR3 is CASSVGQAHTEAFF. CDR3 nucleotides: TGTGCCAGCAGCGTGGGACAGGCCCACACTGAAGCTTTCTTT. Full variable domain (rest looked up from reference TRBV9 and TRBJ1-1): DSGVTQTPKHLITATGQRVTLRCSPRSGDLSVYWYQQSLDQGLQFLIQYYNGEERAKGNILERFSAQQFPDLHSELNLSSLELGDSALYFCASSVGQAHTEAFFGQGTRLTVV.

This rearrangement joins TRBV5-1 to TRBJ2-1; TRBD2 aligns across 11 bases. The V segment lost 4 bases and the J segment 7 bases; nucleotides outside the gene matches: 10. The CDR3 sequence is 16 residues long. Germline CDR1 is SGHRS and CDR2 is YFSETQ. CDR3: CASSRVPGLAENEQFF. In DNA, the CDR3 is TGCGCCAGCAGCCGAGTACCGGGACTAGCGGAAAATGAGCAGTTCTTC. Filled out from reference TRBV5-1 and TRBJ2-1, the complete variable domain reads KAGVTQTPRYLIKTRGQQVTLSCSPISGHRSVSWYQQTPGQGLQFLFEYFSETQRNKGNFPGRFSGRQFSNSRSEMNVSTLELGDSALYLCASSRVPGLAENEQFFGPGTRLTVL.

The chain employs TRBV30 and TRBJ2-7; D is ambiguous. CDR1 and CDR2 (germline): GTSNPN, SVGIG (reference sequence). The germline V and J ends were trimmed by 4 bases and 3 bases, with 16 bases remaining between them. The CDR3 runs 14 residues. The CDR3 sequence is CAWTSTRLVYEQYF. The CDR3 DNA follows: TGTGCCTGGACATCGACTCGGCTAGTCTACGAGCAGTACTTC.

The chain recombines TRBV2 with TRBJ2-5, with 7 bases matching TRBD1. CDR3 size: 14 residues. J was trimmed by 3 bases and V by 4 bases; bases with no gene match: 5. Per the germline V gene, CDR1 is SNHLY and CDR2 is FYNNEI. The CDR3 coding sequence is TGTGCCAGCAGTGCTTCTCAGGGGGAAGAGACCCAGTACTTC. As protein: CASSASQGEETQYF.

The gene calls are TRBV5-1 and TRBJ2-1, with 11 bases that match TRBD1. The CDR3 length is 15 residues. J lost 7 bases, V lost 3 bases, and 6 bases had no gene match. CDR1 is SGHRS, CDR2 YFSETQ, per germline. CDR3 DNA sequence: TGCGCCAGCAGCTCCTGGGACAGGGGGAGTAATGAGCAGTTCTTC. It yields the protein CASSSWDRGSNEQFF.

This clone was observed a single time. V usage is TRBV25-1 and J usage is TRBJ1-2; the match to TRBD1 covers 11 bases. The CDR3 contains 12 residues. Germline CDR1 MGHDK, CDR2 SYGVNS. The V segment lost 8 bases and the J segment 6 bases; nucleotides outside the gene matches: 2. In DNA, the CDR3 is TGTGCCAGCGGGGACAGGGGGAATGGCTACACCTTC. Its translation is CASGDRGNGYTF.

This chain links TRBV28 with TRBJ1-1; D is perhaps TRBD1 (6 bases). The ends were cut back, 8 bases at V and 7 bases at J, with 14 bases in the middle. The V gene's germline CDR1 is MDHEN and CDR2 SYDVKM. The CDR3 is 12 amino acids. Here the CDR3 reads CASAQGRGEAFF. The DNA for the CDR3 is TGTGCCAGCGCCCAGGGGCGCGGTGAAGCTTTCTTT.

The chain couples TRBV18 to TRBJ1-5; possibly TRBD1 for D (5 bases). Germline V gene lookup returns CDR1 KGHSH and CDR2 LQKENI. The CDR3 sequence is 17 residues long. With 2 bases removed from V and 3 bases from J, the gap between germline ends came to 17 bases. The CDR3 coding sequence is TGTGCCAGCTCACCAATTGCCGGAGAGGGACTCAATCAGCCCCAGCATTTT. The encoded protein is CASSPIAGEGLNQPQHF.

The gene calls are TRBV6-6 and TRBJ2-7, with TRBD2 matching 7 bases. The CDR3 length is 12 residues. Germline V lookup: CDR1 MNHNY, CDR2 SVGAGI (reference sequence). V trimming: 6 bases; J trimming: 3 bases; junction bases outside the gene matches: 2. The CDR3 loop reads CASSSGNYEQYF. The DNA for the CDR3 is TGTGCCAGCAGCAGCGGGAACTACGAGCAGTACTTC.

The rearrangement links TRBV19 to TRBJ2-5; 9 bases fit TRBD2. The V and J ends lost 0 bases and 8 bases, in that order; junction bases with no gene match: 7. Germline V gene data show CDR1 as LNHDA and CDR2 as SQIVND (reference sequence). The CDR3 runs 15 residues. CDR3 in DNA: TGTGCCAGTAGTATAGAGACTAGCGGACTGCATACCCAGTACTTC. Its translation is CASSIETSGLHTQYF.

The genes are TRBV4-1 and TRBJ1-5; 10 bases map to TRBD1. CDR3 length equals 16 residues. Germline trimming cut 3 bases from V and 4 bases from J; bases unmatched to any gene: 6. Germline V lookup: CDR1 MGHRA, CDR2 YSYEKL. CDR3 in amino acids: CASSQDRTGGNQPQHF. The CDR3 DNA reads as TGCGCCAGCAGCCAGGATAGGACAGGGGGAAATCAGCCCCAGCATTTT.